This T cell receptor (beta chain) is drawn from a study of early T cells in non-severe SARS-CoV-2 infection. TCRdb re-derived calls from the 5' RACE reads in MiXCR, one entry per CDR3 protein. This table holds about 69,000 distinct CDR3 sequences, 9.5% found once. This clonotype was picked up a small number of times. Trimming took 6 bases from V and 7 from J, leaving 7 bases between them. The V gene's germline CDR1 is MNHNY and CDR2 SVGAGI (reference sequence). The CDR3 is 11 amino acids. Material for sequencing was whole blood. The TCR originated in an adult who was a healthcare worker with PCR-confirmed SARS-CoV-2 infection or an uninfected control (not recorded which). V is TRBV6-6 and J is TRBJ1-5; D uncertain. The CDR3 is CASSTGQPQHF. Written as DNA, the CDR3 is TGTGCCAGCAGCACGGGGCAGCCCCAGCATTTT.